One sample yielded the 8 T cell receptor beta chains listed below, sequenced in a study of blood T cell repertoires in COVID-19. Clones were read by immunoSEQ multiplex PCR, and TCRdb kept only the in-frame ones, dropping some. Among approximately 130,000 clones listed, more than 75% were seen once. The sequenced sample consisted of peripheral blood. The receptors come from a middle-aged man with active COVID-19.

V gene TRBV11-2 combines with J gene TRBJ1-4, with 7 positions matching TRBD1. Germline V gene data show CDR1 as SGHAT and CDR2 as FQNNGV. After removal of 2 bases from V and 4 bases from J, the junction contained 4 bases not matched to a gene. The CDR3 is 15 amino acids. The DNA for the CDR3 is TGTGCCAGCAGCTTATCGGCAGGGGGTAATGAAAAACTGTTTTTT. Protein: CASSLSAGGNEKLFF.

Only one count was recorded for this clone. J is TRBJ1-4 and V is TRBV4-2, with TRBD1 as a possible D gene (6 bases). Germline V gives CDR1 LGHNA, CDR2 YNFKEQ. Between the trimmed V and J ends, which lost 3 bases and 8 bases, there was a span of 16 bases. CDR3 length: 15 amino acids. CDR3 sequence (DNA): TGTGCCAGCAGCCAGGCAACTCAGGGGAACGAAAAACTGTTTTTT. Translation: CASSQATQGNEKLFF.

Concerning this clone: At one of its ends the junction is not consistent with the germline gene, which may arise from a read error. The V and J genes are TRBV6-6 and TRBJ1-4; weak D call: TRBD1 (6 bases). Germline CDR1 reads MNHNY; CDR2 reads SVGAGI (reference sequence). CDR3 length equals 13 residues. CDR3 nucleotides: TGTGCCAGCAGTTACGACGGGCCCCAGGGGCCCACTTTT. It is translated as CASSYDGPQGPTF.

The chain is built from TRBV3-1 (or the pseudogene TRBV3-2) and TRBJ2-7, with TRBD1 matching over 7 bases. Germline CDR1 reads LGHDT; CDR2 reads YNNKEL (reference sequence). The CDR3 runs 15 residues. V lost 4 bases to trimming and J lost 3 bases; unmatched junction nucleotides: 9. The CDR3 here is CASSPQRQGVYEQYF. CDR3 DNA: TGTGCCAGCAGCCCACAACGGCAGGGGGTCTACGAGCAGTACTTC.

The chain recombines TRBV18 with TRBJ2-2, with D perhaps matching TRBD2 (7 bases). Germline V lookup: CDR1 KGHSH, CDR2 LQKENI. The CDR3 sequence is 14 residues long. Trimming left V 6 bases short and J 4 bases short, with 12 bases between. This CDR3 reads CASSSGGGTGELFF. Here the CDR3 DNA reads TGTGCCAGCTCTTCGGGGGGCGGCACCGGGGAGCTGTTTTTT.

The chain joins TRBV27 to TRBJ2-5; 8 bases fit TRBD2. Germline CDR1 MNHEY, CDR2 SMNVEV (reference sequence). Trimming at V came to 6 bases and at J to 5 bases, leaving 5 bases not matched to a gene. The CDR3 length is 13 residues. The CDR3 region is CASSPREGETQYF. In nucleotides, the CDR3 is TGTGCCAGCAGCCCCCGGGAGGGGGAGACCCAGTACTTC.

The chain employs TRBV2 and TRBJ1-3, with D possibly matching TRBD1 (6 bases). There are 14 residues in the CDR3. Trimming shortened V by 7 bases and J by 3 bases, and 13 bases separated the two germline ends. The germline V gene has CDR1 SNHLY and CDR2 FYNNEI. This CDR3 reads CASILQGIGNTIYF. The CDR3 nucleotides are TGTGCCAGCATCCTACAGGGAATTGGAAACACCATATATTTT.

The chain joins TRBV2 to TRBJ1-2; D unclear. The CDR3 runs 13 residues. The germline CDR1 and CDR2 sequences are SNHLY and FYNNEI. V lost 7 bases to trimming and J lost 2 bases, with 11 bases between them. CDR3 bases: TGTGCCAGCAATCAGGAGGGAAACTATGGCTACACCTTC. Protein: CASNQEGNYGYTF. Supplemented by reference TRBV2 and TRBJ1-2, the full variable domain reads EPEVTQTPSHQVTQMGQEVILRCVPISNHLYFYWYRQILGQKVEFLVSFYNNEISEKSEIFDDQFSVERPDGSNFTLKIRSTKLEDSAMYFCASNQEGNYGYTFGSGTRLTVV.